This entry lists 11 T cell receptor beta chains sequenced from one sample in a study of T cells after yellow fever vaccination. TCRdb reprocessed the 5' RACE reads via MiXCR and lists one record per CDR3 protein. The sample contains a few hundred thousand distinct CDR3 sequences, roughly 20% of which appear only once. The specimen comprised PBMCs, sampled before the yellow fever booster vaccination. Every receptor here comes from a man younger than 35 who received the YFV17D yellow fever vaccine.

The chain joins TRBV6-4 to TRBJ2-3, with D perhaps TRBD1 (6 bases). Germline V gene lookup returns CDR1 MRHNA and CDR2 SNTAGT. V was shortened by 3 bases and J by 2 bases, with 9 bases between the two germline ends. This CDR3 is built from 14 residues. In nucleotides, the CDR3 is TGTGCCAGCAGTGAGTACAGGGACACAGATACGCAGTATTTT. It specifies CASSEYRDTDTQYF.

This clonotype has only a few counts. The V gene is TRBV28, the J gene TRBJ2-2; the D gene is possibly TRBD1 (6 bases). The ends were cut back, 8 bases at V and 6 bases at J, with 13 bases in the middle. The germline CDR1 and CDR2 sequences are MDHEN and SYDVKM. This CDR3 region has 13 residues. The CDR3 DNA reads as TGTGCCAGCCGGGACACCCTCGCCGGGGAGCTGTTTTTT. It yields the protein CASRDTLAGELFF.

This clonotype was detected a few times. The chain is built from TRBV18 and TRBJ2-5, with TRBD1 as a possible D gene (6 bases). This CDR3 region has 14 residues. The V end lost 3 bases, the J end lost 1 base, and 9 bases lay between the germline ends. The germline V gene has CDR1 KGHSH and CDR2 LQKENI. The CDR3 DNA sequence: TGTGCCAGCTCACCCGGACAGAGCCAAGAGACCCAGTACTTC. Translated, it gives CASSPGQSQETQYF.

The chain joins TRBV7-9 to TRBJ2-7, with 11 bases aligning to TRBD1. CDR3 size: 16 residues. CDR1 is SEHNR, CDR2 FQNEAQ, per germline (reference sequence). With V trimmed by 5 bases and J by 7 bases, 13 bases remained unmatched. CDR3 residues: CASSLLRTGGSGEQYV. The CDR3 DNA reads TGTGCCAGCAGCCTTTTGCGGACAGGGGGCTCTGGTGAGCAGTACGTC.

This sequence joins TRBV4-1 and TRBJ2-5, with D possibly TRBD1 on 5 matching bases. The V end lost 1 base, the J end lost 5 bases, and 20 bases lay between the germline ends. Germline V gives CDR1 MGHRA, CDR2 YSYEKL. The CDR3 is 17 residues long. In nucleotides, the CDR3 is TGCGCCAGCAGCCAAGGGGTGGGGCTACTGGGATGGGAGACCCAGTACTTC. Translated, it gives CASSQGVGLLGWETQYF.

This CDR3 is CATSEDDRVGGYTF. The CDR3 coding sequence is TGTGCCACCAGTGAAGATGACAGGGTCGGGGGCTACACCTTC. The chain is built from TRBV24-1 and TRBJ1-2, with TRBD1 matching 7 bases. V trimming: 4 bases; J trimming: 8 bases; junction bases outside the gene matches: 9. CDR1 is KGHDR and CDR2 is SFDVKD in the germline V gene. The CDR3 length is 14 residues.

This clonotype was observed a few times. The chain has TRBV20-1 and TRBJ1-5; D unresolved. The length of the CDR3 is 15 residues. Germline V gene sequence: CDR1 DFQATT, CDR2 SNEGSKA (reference sequence). V gave up 1 base and J gave up 3 bases, with 13 bases separating them. The CDR3 sequence: CSARGGLSNNQPQHF. As DNA, the CDR3 is TGCAGTGCTAGAGGCGGACTATCAAACAATCAGCCCCAGCATTTT.

This clonotype was observed a handful of times. The genes are TRBV6-2 or TRBV6-3 and TRBJ2-3, with D possibly being TRBD1 (6 bases). Trimming cost V 2 bases and J 6 bases, with 15 bases left between them. The CDR3 contains 15 residues. Germline V gene lookup returns CDR1 MNHEY and CDR2 SVGEGT. CDR3 loop: CASSYPQTGLDTQYF. The CDR3 bases are TGTGCCAGCAGTTACCCTCAGACAGGTTTGGATACGCAGTATTTT.

This clonotype has only a few counts. The CDR3 sequence is CSARGRQGRNTEAFF. The CDR3 DNA follows: TGCAGTGCTAGAGGGAGACAGGGGAGGAACACTGAAGCTTTCTTT. The rearrangement joins TRBV20-1 to TRBJ1-1, with 8 positions matching TRBD1. Unmatched junction bases numbered 5, after V lost 1 base and J lost 1 base. CDR3 length: 15 residues. CDR1 is DFQATT, CDR2 SNEGSKA, per germline (reference sequence).

This clonotype appeared a few times. This chain joins TRBV10-3 and TRBJ2-7; 13 bases line up with TRBD2. Trimming cost V 11 bases and J 6 bases; bases outside gene matches: 10. The CDR3 contains 14 residues. Germline V gene data show CDR1 as ENHRY and CDR2 as SYGVKD. CDR3 sequence (DNA): TGTGCCGCCGGGACTAGCGGGGTCTCGGGCGAGCAGTACTTC. Amino acid sequence: CAAGTSGVSGEQYF.

The V gene is TRBV6-5, the J gene TRBJ1-1, with D unresolved. The ends were cut back, 7 bases at V and 4 bases at J, with 19 bases in the middle. There are 15 residues in the CDR3. CDR1 is MNHEY and CDR2 is SVGAGI in the germline V gene. The CDR3 DNA reads as TGTGCCAGCAACAGAAAGCCGCCTGTTGGCACTGAAGCTTTCTTT. The encoded protein is CASNRKPPVGTEAFF.